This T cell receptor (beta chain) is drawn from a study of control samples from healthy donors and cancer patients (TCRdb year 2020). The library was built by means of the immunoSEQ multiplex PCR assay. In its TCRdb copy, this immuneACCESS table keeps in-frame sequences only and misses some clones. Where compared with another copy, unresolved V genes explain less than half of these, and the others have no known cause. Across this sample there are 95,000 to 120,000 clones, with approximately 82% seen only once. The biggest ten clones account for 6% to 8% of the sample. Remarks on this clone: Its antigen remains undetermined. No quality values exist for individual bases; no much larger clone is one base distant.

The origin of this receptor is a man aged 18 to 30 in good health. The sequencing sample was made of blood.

The base sequence is TGTGCCTGGAGGCAGACGAACACTGAAGCTTTCTTT. Its translation reads: CAWRQTNTEAFF. The rearranged segments are TRBV30 and TRBJ1-1; the D gene is unclear. Spanning cysteine to phenylalanine, the CDR3 consists of 12 amino acids. Only CDR3 DNA is held: 36 bases, read in frame from base 1. CDR1 and CDR2 are drawn from the germline V gene (reference sequence): GTSNPN, SVGIG. V is clipped by 3 bases and J by 1 base, and the sequence between their germline boundaries is 6 bases long.